One sample yielded the 2 T cell receptor beta chains listed below, sequenced in a study of post-analysis software for immune sequencing data. Notes on the study in general: Five or six TRBV segments, TRBV5-6, TRBV5-1 and TRBV20-1 among them, were found more frequent in patients than controls.

Prepared libraries of TCR beta cDNA carried unique molecular identifiers. Each CDR3 protein gets one entry after TCRdb re-called the PCR reads with MiXCR. The table includes some 450,000 distinct CDR3 sequences, roughly 45% detected once. These receptors have no known antigen. The sequenced sample consisted of blood. The source is a girl between 10 and 17 years old with multiple sclerosis.

This clonotype has a handful of counts. The chain employs TRBV12-3 or TRBV12-4 and TRBJ2-7; 9 positions match TRBD2. The CDR3 runs 14 residues. Trimming cost V 6 bases and J 3 bases; bases outside gene matches: 6. CDR3: CASRLTSGNYEQYF. The CDR3 DNA reads TGTGCCAGCAGGTTGACTAGCGGTAACTACGAGCAGTACTTC.

This rearrangement joins TRBV7-2 to TRBJ2-5; D may be TRBD1 (6 bases). The end of the DNA is better explained by TRBJ2-7, so the J call may be wrong. The CDR3 contains 15 residues. Germline V gene sequence: CDR1 SGHTA, CDR2 FQGNSA. The CDR3 here is CASSADTGTYHEQYF. In nucleotides, the CDR3 is TGTGCCAGCAGCGCAGATACCGGGACATACCACGAGCAGTACTTC.